This T cell receptor (beta chain) was sequenced in a study of monozygotic twins with inflammatory bowel disease. Regarding the study as a whole: No separation of different T cell subtypes was possible.

Comments on this clonotype: As yet, its antigen is unknown.

In preparing each TCR library, 3500 ng of total RNA was used. Researchers used template switching to add UMIs featuring a 6-nucleotide sample barcode. Both TCRalpha and TCRbeta cDNA were subjected to two nested PCRs lasting roughly 15 and 9 cycles. No DNA is given; TCRdb re-called the 5' RACE reads and lists each CDR3 protein once. The table for this sample gives approximately 400,000 distinct CDR3 sequences. Sequencing was carried out using blood. The sequence was obtained from a human donor with ulcerative colitis or Crohn's disease, or a healthy co-twin of an affected twin (not recorded which).

The CDR3: CSVLAGIYNEQFF. V is TRBV20-1 and J is TRBJ2-1; the D call of TRBD2 rests on TCRdb alone, since no DNA is present to check it. Germline assignment: CDR1 DFQATT and CDR2 SNEGSKA (reference sequence). The CDR3 is 13 amino acids.